This T cell receptor beta chain was observed in a study of blood T cell repertoires in COVID-19. Study-wide context: Samples representing acute and convalescent COVID-19 were sourced from the United States, Italy and Spain. PBMCs, B-cell-depleted T cells, or T cells provided the cDNA or gDNA that made up the material.

This CDR3 is built from 15 residues. With 5 bases removed from V and 2 bases from J, the gap between germline ends came to 13 bases. Looked up from germline, CDR1 is SEHNR and CDR2 is FQNEAQ (reference sequence). In the original workflow: The authors estimated nucleated cell counts from reference gene primer amplification. Generated by immunoSEQ multiplex PCR, the TCRdb table keeps only in-frame clones and is missing some. The V and J calls and clone size are taken from that table; D and trimming were inferred from the DNA. Of roughly 280,000 clones in the sample, roughly 80% were seen once. The J gene is TRBJ1-5, the V gene TRBV7-9; possible D gene TRBD1, 6 bases. The sequence was obtained from a man in his sixties with acute or convalescent COVID-19. Sequenced input: peripheral blood. The CDR3: CASSARGGGNQPQHF. CDR3 nucleotide sequence: TGTGCCAGCAGCGCTCGGGGGGGCGGCAATCAGCCCCAGCATTTT.